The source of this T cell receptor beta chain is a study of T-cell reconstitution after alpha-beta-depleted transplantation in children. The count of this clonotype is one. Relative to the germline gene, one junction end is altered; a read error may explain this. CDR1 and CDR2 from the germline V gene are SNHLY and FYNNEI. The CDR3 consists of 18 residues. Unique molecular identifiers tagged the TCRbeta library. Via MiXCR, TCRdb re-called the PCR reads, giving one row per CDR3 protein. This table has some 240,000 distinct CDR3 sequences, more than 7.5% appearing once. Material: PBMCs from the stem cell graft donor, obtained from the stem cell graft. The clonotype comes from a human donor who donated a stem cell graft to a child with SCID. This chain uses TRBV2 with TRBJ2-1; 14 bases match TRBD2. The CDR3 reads CTSSSLGLAGAPGDEQFF. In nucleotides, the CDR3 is TGTACCAGCAGTTCTTTGGGACTAGCGGGGGCCCCTGGGGATGAGCAGTTCTTC.